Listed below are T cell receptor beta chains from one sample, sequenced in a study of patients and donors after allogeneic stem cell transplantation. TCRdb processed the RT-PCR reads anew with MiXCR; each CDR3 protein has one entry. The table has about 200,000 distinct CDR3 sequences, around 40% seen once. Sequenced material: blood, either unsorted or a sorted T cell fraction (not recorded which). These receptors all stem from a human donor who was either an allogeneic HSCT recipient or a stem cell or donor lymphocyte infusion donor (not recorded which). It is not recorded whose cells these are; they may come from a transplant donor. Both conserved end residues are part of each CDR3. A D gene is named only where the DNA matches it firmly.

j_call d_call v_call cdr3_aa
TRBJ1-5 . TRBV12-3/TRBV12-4 CASSLSRARQPQHF
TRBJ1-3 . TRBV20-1 CSAWGGPGSGNTIYF
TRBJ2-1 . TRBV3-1 CASSQAGDSDYNEQFF
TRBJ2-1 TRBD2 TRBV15 CATTAAGSSYNEQFF
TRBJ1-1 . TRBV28 CASSLLGRVTEAFF
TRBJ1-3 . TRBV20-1 CSAGLSGNTIYF
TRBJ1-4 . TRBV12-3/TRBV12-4 CASRYGRNEKLFF
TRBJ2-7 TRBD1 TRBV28 CASGRDSSYEQYF
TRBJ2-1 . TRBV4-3 CASSQDGGIHEQFF
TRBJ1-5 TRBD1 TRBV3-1 CASGQGQAAQHF
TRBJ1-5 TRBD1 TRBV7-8 CASSRTGPHDQPQHF
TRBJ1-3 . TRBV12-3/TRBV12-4 CASSPASGNTIYF
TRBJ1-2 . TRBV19 CASRLQGDYGYTF
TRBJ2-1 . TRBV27 CASSQNNEQFF
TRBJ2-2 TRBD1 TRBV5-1 CASSPDRGETGELFF
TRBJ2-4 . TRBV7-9 CASSLGQNIQYF
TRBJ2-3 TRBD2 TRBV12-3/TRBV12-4 CASSLAGPTDTQYF
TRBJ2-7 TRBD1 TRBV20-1 CSATRGQGRGEQYF